These 20 T cell receptor beta chains were sequenced from one sample in a study of blood T cell repertoires in COVID-19. The protocol was immunoSEQ multiplex PCR, while the TCRdb copy is restricted to in-frame clones and leaves out a portion. This sample has fewer than 150,000 clones, with around nine tenths found just once. The specimen was peripheral blood. Every receptor here comes from a woman between 40 and 50 years old with acute or convalescent COVID-19.

This rearrangement joins TRBV6-1 to TRBJ2-1, with 8 bases that match TRBD1. The CDR3 extends over 15 amino acids. V shed 2 bases and J 7 bases; nucleotides not matched to a gene: 7. Germline assignment: CDR1 MNHNS and CDR2 SASEGT. The CDR3 region has the DNA TGTGCCAGCAGTGAAACCAGGGGGCCTGGTAATGAGCAGTTCTTC. Amino acid sequence: CASSETRGPGNEQFF.

The J gene is TRBJ1-3, the V gene TRBV28; TRBD1 matches 9 bases. The CDR3 is made up of 16 amino acids. The V and J ends lost 7 bases and 3 bases, in that order; junction bases with no gene match: 10. The germline V gene encodes CDR1 MDHEN and CDR2 SYDVKM. The CDR3 spells CASTSLTGGGGNTIYF. The CDR3 coding sequence is TGTGCCAGCACTTCACTGACAGGGGGTGGTGGAAACACCATATATTTT.

J is TRBJ2-1 and V is TRBV10-3; 8 nucleotides line up with TRBD2. This CDR3 spans 13 amino acids. CDR1 ENHRY and CDR2 SYGVKD come from the germline V gene. J was trimmed by 5 bases and V by 7 bases; bases with no gene match: 4. CDR3 DNA sequence: TGTGCCATCAACAGCGGGGGACACAATGAGCAGTTCTTC. Its protein product is CAINSGGHNEQFF.

The V and J genes are TRBV5-4 and TRBJ1-1; possible D gene TRBD1, 6 bases. Germline values: CDR1 SGHNT, CDR2 YYREEE (reference sequence). Deletions cut 5 bases from V and 3 bases from J, with 11 bases between. This CDR3 has 13 amino acids. The CDR3 region has the DNA TGTGCCAGCAGTCTCGACAGGCACACTGAAGCTTTCTTT. It encodes CASSLDRHTEAFF.

The V gene is TRBV19, the J gene TRBJ2-3; possible D gene TRBD1, 6 bases. Trimming cost V 10 bases and J 1 base, with 18 bases left between them. This CDR3 spans 15 amino acids. Germline assignment: CDR1 LNHDA and CDR2 SQIVND (reference sequence). CDR3 amino acids: CATRGLAGRTDTQYF. The CDR3 nucleotides are TGTGCCACCAGGGGCCTCGCGGGCCGCACAGATACGCAGTATTTT.

The V call is TRBV5-1, the J call TRBJ2-1, with D possibly TRBD2 on 6 matching bases. V lost 5 bases and J 5 bases, leaving 11 bases between the germline ends. The germline V gene has CDR1 SGHRS and CDR2 YFSETQ. The CDR3 covers 13 residues. CDR3 residues: CASRWRDNNEQFF. CDR3 nucleotides: TGCGCCAGCAGGTGGCGGGATAACAATGAGCAGTTCTTC.

This clone was counted between two and nine times. The sample holds other DNA sequences that translate to the same CDR3. The rearrangement links TRBV5-1 to TRBJ1-5; no clear D gene. The CDR3 is 13 amino acids. The germline CDR1 and CDR2 sequences are SGHRS and YFSETQ. Trimming removed 0 bases from V and 4 bases from J, with 5 bases in between. CDR3 bases: TGCGCCAGCAGCTTGGACGGGAATCAGCCCCAGCATTTT. It specifies CASSLDGNQPQHF.

This rearrangement joins TRBV19 to TRBJ2-1, with TRBD1 as a possible D gene (6 bases). Germline values: CDR1 LNHDA, CDR2 SQIVND (reference sequence). CDR3 length equals 14 residues. The CDR3 nucleotides read TGTTTGTGGGTGGGGGCGAGCTCCTACAATGAGCAGTTCTTC. It specifies CLWVGASSYNEQFF.

The chain couples TRBV7-9 to TRBJ2-1, with D hard to call. The germline gives CDR1 SEHNR, CDR2 FQNEAQ (reference sequence). The ends were cut back, 4 bases at V and 6 bases at J, with 13 bases in the middle. The CDR3 is 14 amino acids. CDR3 DNA: TGTGCCAGCAGCTCCCGACTCGTCCCCAATGAGCAGTTCTTC. Encoded protein: CASSSRLVPNEQFF. The variable domain in full, with the rest retrieved from reference TRBV7-9 and TRBJ2-1, is DTGVSQNPRHKITKRGQNVTFRCDPISEHNRLYWYRQTLGQGPEFLTYFQNEAQLEKSRLLSDRFSAERPKGSFSTLEIQRTEQGDSAMYLCASSSRLVPNEQFFGPGTRLTVL.

The chain recombines TRBV18 with TRBJ1-5; a weak D match, TRBD1 (5 bases). The CDR3 extends over 12 amino acids. Germline V gene sequence: CDR1 KGHSH, CDR2 LQKENI. The V end lost 5 bases, the J end lost 9 bases, and 11 bases lay between the germline ends. The CDR3 sequence is CASSRGLGPQHF. The CDR3 nucleotides are TGTGCCAGCTCAAGGGGTCTTGGGCCCCAGCATTTT.

This clone occurred a few times. The V and J genes are TRBV5-1 and TRBJ2-7, with D tentatively TRBD2 (5 bases). The CDR3 has 13 residues. Per germline, CDR1 SGHRS and CDR2 YFSETQ. Trimming shortened V by 4 bases and J by 5 bases, and 13 bases separated the two germline ends. The CDR3 DNA reads as TGCGCCAGCAGCCCGCAAACCGGGGACGAGCAGTACTTC. Protein product: CASSPQTGDEQYF.

The CDR3 spells CASSQELLALNEQFF. The CDR3 DNA is TGTGCCAGCAGCCAAGAATTGCTAGCGTTAAATGAGCAGTTCTTC. The chain recombines TRBV4-2 with TRBJ2-1; weak D call: TRBD2 (6 bases). Trimming took 0 bases from V and 7 from J, leaving 13 bases between them. The CDR3 consists of 15 residues. The germline V gene has CDR1 LGHNA and CDR2 YNFKEQ.

The chain carries TRBV9 and TRBJ2-2; the match to TRBD2 covers 10 bases. The junction had 5 bases not matched to a gene; V was cut back by 1 base and J by 5 bases. The CDR3 totals 16 residues. Per germline, CDR1 SGDLS and CDR2 YYNGEE. The CDR3 spells CASSVRSGGATGELFF. In DNA, the CDR3 is TGTGCCAGCAGCGTAAGGAGCGGGGGGGCAACCGGGGAGCTGTTTTTT.

The chain uses TRBV4-2 and TRBJ1-4, with 8 bases aligning to TRBD1. V shed 3 bases, J shed 7 bases, and the junction held 16 bases outside the gene matches. Germline CDR1 and CDR2: LGHNA and YNFKEQ. CDR3 length: 18 residues. Here the CDR3 DNA reads TGTGCCAGCAGCCACCCTTACCCCTGGACAGGGTCGACTGAAAAACTGTTTTTT. This translates into CASSHPYPWTGSTEKLFF.

V is TRBV4-3 and J is TRBJ1-1; the D gene is possibly TRBD1 (6 bases). The germline V and J ends were trimmed by 0 bases and 5 bases, with 16 bases remaining between them. The CDR3 length is 16 residues. The germline V gene encodes CDR1 LGHNA and CDR2 YSLEER. The CDR3 sequence is CASSQDRTVGETEAFF. In nucleotides, the CDR3 is TGCGCCAGCAGCCAAGATAGGACAGTGGGGGAGACTGAAGCTTTCTTT.

The chain combines TRBV3-1 (or the pseudogene TRBV3-2) with TRBJ2-2; a weak D match, TRBD1 (5 bases). The CDR3 length is 17 residues. V lost 0 bases and J lost 6, with 17 bases in between. Germline CDR1 and CDR2: LGHDT and YNNKEL (reference sequence). CDR3 nucleotide sequence: TGTGCCAGCAGCCAAGAGGCAACAGGAATTTGGGCCGGGGAGCTGTTTTTT. Translating gives CASSQEATGIWAGELFF.

This chain connects TRBV4-3 to TRBJ2-7, with unresolved D. CDR1 is LGHNA, CDR2 YSLEER, per germline. Trimming shortened V by 0 bases and J by 3 bases, and 12 bases separated the two germline ends. CDR3 length: 15 amino acids. The CDR3 region is CASSQDWKQHYEQYF. The DNA for the CDR3 is TGCGCCAGCAGCCAAGATTGGAAACAGCACTACGAGCAGTACTTC.

The chain links TRBV7-9 to TRBJ1-4; maybe TRBD1 (6 bases). CDR1 is SEHNR, CDR2 FQNEAQ, per germline (reference sequence). Trimming stripped 5 bases from V and 5 bases from J, with 12 bases between. The CDR3 runs 14 residues. CDR3 DNA sequence: TGTGCCAGCAGCCGAGGGCAGGGGAATGAAAAACTGTTTTTT. This sequence encodes CASSRGQGNEKLFF.

The chain combines TRBV12-5 with TRBJ2-7; 8 bases agree with TRBD1. This CDR3 is built from 15 residues. With V trimmed by 0 bases and J by 1 base, 2 bases remained unmatched. Germline CDR1 LGHNT, CDR2 FRNRAP. The CDR3: CASGLVQGASYEQYF. The CDR3 nucleotides read TGTGCTAGTGGTTTGGTTCAGGGGGCTTCCTACGAGCAGTACTTC. The full variable domain, completed using reference TRBV12-5 and TRBJ2-7, is DARVTQTPRHKVTEMGQEVTMRCQPILGHNTVFWYRQTMMQGLELLAYFRNRAPLDDSGMPKDRFSAEMPDATLATLKIQPSEPRDSAVYFCASGLVQGASYEQYFGPGTRLTVT.

V usage is TRBV5-1 and J usage is TRBJ2-3, with D possibly matching TRBD1 (5 bases). The CDR3 has 14 amino acids. The germline V gene has CDR1 SGHRS and CDR2 YFSETQ. V shed 2 bases and J shed 4 bases, with 11 bases lying between them. The CDR3 region is CASSLGRDADTQYF. CDR3 DNA: TGCGCCAGCAGCTTAGGCAGGGATGCAGATACGCAGTATTTT.